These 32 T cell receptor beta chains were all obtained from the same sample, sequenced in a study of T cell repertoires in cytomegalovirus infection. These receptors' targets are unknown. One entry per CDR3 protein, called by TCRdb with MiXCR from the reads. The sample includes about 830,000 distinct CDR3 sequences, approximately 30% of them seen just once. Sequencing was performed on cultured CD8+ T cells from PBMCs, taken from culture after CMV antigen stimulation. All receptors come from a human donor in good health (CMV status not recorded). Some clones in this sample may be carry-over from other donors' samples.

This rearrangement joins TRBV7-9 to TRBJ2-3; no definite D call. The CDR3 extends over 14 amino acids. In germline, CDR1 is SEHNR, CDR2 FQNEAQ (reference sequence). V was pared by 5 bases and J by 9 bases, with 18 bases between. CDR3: CASSPPQAKLTQYF. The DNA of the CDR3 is TGTGCCAGCAGCCCACCCCAGGCCAAGTTAACGCAGTATTTT.

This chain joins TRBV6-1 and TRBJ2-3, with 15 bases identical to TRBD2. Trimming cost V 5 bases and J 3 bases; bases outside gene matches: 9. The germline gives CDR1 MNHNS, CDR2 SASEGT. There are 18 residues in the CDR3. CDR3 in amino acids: CASSPGLAGGPGTDTQYF. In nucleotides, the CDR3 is TGTGCCAGCAGTCCCGGACTAGCGGGGGGGCCAGGGACAGATACGCAGTATTTT.

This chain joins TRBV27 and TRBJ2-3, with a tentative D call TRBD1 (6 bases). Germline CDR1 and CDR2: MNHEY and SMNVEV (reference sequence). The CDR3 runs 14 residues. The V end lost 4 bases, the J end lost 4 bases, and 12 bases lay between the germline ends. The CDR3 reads CASSSLGASDTQYF. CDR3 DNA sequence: TGTGCCAGCAGTTCCCTGGGGGCGTCAGATACGCAGTATTTT.

As DNA, the CDR3 is TGCGCCAGCGGAATATCGACTAGCACAGATACGCAGTATTTT. The encoded protein is CASGISTSTDTQYF. This chain connects TRBV5-1 to TRBJ2-3, with D unclear. Per germline, CDR1 SGHRS and CDR2 YFSETQ. V was pared by 7 bases and J by 0 bases, with 12 bases between. The CDR3 has 14 amino acids.

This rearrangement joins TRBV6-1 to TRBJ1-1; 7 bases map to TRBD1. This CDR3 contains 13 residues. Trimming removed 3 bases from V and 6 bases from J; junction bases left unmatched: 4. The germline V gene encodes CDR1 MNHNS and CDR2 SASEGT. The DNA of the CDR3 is TGTGCCAGCAGTGAGGTCCAGGGGGCTGAAGCTTTCTTT. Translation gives CASSEVQGAEAFF.

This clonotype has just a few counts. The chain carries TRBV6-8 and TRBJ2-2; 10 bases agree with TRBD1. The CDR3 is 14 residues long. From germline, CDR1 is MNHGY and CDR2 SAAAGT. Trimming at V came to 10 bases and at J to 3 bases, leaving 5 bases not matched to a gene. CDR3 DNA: TGTGCCACCCGGGGGACAGGGGACACCGGGGAGCTGTTTTTT. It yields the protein CATRGTGDTGELFF.

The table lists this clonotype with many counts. The CDR3 nucleotides read TGTGCCAGCAGCTTAGTCGGACAGGGGACCTACGAGCAGTACGTC. Amino acids: CASSLVGQGTYEQYV. The chain couples TRBV7-2 to TRBJ2-7; 9 nucleotides agree with TRBD1. In germline, CDR1 is SGHTA, CDR2 FQGNSA. Trimming at V came to 1 base and at J to 2 bases, leaving 3 bases not matched to a gene. This CDR3 spans 15 amino acids.

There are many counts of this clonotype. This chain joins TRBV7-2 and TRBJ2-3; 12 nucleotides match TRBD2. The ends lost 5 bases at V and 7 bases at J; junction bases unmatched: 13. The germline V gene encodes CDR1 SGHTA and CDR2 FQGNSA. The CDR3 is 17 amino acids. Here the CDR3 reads CASSPTTSGGSQNTQYF. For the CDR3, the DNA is TGTGCCAGCAGCCCCACGACTAGCGGGGGCTCTCAAAATACGCAGTATTTT.

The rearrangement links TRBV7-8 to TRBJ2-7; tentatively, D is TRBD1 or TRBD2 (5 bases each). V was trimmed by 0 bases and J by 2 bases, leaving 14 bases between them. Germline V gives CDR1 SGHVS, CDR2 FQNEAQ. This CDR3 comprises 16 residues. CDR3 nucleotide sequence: TGTGCCAGCAGCTTAGCCCGGGGCAGCTCTGCCTACGAGCAGTACTTC. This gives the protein CASSLARGSSAYEQYF.

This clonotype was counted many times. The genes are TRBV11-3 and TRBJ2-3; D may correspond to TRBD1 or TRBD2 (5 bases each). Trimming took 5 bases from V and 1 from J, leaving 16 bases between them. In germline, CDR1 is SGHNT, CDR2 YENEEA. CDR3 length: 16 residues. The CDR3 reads CASSPWTGGGTDTQYF. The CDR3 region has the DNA TGTGCCAGCAGCCCGTGGACTGGGGGTGGCACAGATACGCAGTATTTT.

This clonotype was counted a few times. This CDR3 reads CASSAGTPSYNEQFF. CDR3 nucleotides: TGTGCCAGTAGTGCGGGGACTCCTTCGTACAATGAGCAGTTCTTC. The chain combines TRBV19 with TRBJ2-1; D might be TRBD2 (6 bases). Germline V lookup: CDR1 LNHDA, CDR2 SQIVND (reference sequence). V was trimmed by 5 bases and J by 4 bases, leaving 15 bases between them. CDR3 length equals 15 residues.

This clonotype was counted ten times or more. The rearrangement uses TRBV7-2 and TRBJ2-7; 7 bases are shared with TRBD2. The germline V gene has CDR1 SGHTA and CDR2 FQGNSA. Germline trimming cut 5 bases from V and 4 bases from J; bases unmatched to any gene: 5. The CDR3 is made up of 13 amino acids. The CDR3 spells CASSKGTTYEQYF. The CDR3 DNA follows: TGTGCCAGCAGCAAAGGGACTACATACGAGCAGTACTTC. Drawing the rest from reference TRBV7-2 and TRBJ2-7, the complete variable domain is GAGVSQSPSNKVTEKGKDVELRCDPISGHTALYWYRQSLGQGLEFLIYFQGNSAPDKSGLPSDRFSAERTGGSVSTLTIQRTQQEDSAVYLCASSKGTTYEQYFGPGTRLTVT.

The CDR3 DNA reads TGTGCCAGCAGTGATGGGCCAGTCCAGCCCCAGCATTTT. It specifies CASSDGPVQPQHF. V is TRBV6-1 and J is TRBJ1-5; D remains ambiguous. The CDR3 is made up of 13 amino acids. CDR1 and CDR2 (germline): MNHNS, SASEGT. V lost 3 bases and J 7 bases, leaving 10 bases between the germline ends.

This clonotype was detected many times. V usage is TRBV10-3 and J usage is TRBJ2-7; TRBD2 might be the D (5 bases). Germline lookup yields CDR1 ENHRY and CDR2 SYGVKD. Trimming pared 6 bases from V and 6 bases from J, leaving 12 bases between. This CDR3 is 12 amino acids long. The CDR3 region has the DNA TGTGCCATCAGGATCGAGGGTCGCGAGCAGTACTTC. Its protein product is CAIRIEGREQYF.

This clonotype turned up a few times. For the CDR3, the DNA is TGTGCCAGCAGTTACTCGATACGGCCTAACAGGCGGGAAGCCTACGAGCAGTACGTC. It specifies CASSYSIRPNRREAYEQYV. The chain has TRBV6-2 or TRBV6-3 and TRBJ2-7, with a weak D call TRBD2 (6 bases). The CDR3 is made up of 19 amino acids. From germline, CDR1 is MNHEY and CDR2 SVGEGT. Between the trimmed V and J ends, which lost 0 bases and 2 bases, there was a span of 23 bases.

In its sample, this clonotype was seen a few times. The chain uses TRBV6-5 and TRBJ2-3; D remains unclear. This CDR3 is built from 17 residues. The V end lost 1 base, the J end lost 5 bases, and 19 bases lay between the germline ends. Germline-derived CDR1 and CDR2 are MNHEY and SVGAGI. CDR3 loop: CASSYFRGSKERDTQYF. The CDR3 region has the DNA TGTGCCAGCAGTTACTTCCGTGGGTCGAAGGAGAGAGATACGCAGTATTTT.

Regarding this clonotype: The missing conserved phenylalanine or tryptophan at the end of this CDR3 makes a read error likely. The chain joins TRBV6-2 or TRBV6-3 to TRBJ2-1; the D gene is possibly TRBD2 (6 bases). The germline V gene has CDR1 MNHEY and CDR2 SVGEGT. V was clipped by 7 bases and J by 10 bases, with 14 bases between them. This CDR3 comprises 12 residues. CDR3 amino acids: CASTLGGVEQFC. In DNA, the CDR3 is TGTGCCAGCACTCTAGGAGGGGTAGAGCAGTTCTGC.

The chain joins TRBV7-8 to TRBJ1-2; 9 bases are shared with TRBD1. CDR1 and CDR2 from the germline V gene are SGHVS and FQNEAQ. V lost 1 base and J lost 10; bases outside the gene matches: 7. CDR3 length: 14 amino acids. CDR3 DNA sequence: TGTGCCAGCAGCTTAGGGGGGACAGGGAAGAACTACACCTTC. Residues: CASSLGGTGKNYTF.

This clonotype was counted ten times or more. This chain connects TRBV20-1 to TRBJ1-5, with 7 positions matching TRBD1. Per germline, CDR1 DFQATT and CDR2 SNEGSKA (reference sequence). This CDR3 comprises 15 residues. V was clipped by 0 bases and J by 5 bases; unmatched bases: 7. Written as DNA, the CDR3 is TGCAGTGCTAGAGATTGGACAGGAGGCCATCAGCCCCAGCATTTT. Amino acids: CSARDWTGGHQPQHF.

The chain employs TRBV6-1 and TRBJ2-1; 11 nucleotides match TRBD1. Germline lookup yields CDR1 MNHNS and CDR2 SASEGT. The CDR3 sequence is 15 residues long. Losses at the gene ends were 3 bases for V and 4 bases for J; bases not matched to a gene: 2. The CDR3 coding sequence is TGTGCCAGCAGTGAGGGACAGGGGGGGTACAATGAGCAGTTCTTC. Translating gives CASSEGQGGYNEQFF.

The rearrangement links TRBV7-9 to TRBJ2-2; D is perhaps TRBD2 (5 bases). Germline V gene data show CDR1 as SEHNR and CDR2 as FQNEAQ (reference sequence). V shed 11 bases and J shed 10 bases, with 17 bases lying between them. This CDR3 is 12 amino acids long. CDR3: CAGRRWAEELFF. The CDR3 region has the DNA TGTGCCGGGCGGAGGTGGGCAGAGGAGCTGTTTTTT.

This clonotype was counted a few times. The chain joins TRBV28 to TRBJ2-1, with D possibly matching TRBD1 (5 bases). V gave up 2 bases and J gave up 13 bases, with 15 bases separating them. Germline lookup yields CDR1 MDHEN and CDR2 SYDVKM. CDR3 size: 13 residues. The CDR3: CASSLGASLFQFF. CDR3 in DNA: TGTGCCAGCAGTTTAGGGGCGTCCCTCTTCCAGTTCTTC. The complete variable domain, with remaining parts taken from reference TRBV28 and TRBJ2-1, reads DVKVTQSSRYLVKRTGEKVFLECVQDMDHENMFWYRQDPGLGLRLIYFSYDVKMKEKGDIPEGYSVSREKKERFSLILESASTNQTSMYLCASSLGASLFQFFGPGTRLTVL.

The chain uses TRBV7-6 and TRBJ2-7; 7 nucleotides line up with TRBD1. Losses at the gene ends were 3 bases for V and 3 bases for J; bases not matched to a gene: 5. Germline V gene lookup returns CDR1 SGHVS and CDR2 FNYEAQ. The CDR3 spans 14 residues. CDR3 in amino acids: CASSFGTVDYEQYF. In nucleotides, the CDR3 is TGTGCCAGCAGCTTTGGGACAGTGGACTACGAGCAGTACTTC. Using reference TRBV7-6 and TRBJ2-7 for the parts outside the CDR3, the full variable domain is GAGVSQSPRYKVTKRGQDVALRCDPISGHVSLYWYRQALGQGPEFLTYFNYEAQQDKSGLPNDRFSAERPEGSISTLTIQRTEQRDSAMYRCASSFGTVDYEQYFGPGTRLTVT.

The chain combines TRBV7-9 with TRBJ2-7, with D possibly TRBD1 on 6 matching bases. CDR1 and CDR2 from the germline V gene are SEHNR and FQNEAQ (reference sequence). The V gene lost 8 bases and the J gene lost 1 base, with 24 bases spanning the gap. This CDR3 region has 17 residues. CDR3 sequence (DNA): TGTGCCAGCGGCCTAATGTCGACAGGACCCAATTCCTACGAGCAGTACTTC. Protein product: CASGLMSTGPNSYEQYF.

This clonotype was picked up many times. CDR3 residues: CASSPIAGGRTDTQYF. Here the CDR3 DNA reads TGTGCCAGCAGCCCGATAGCGGGGGGGCGAACAGATACGCAGTATTTT. J is TRBJ2-3 and V is TRBV7-6, with 11 bases lining up with TRBD2. This CDR3 region has 16 residues. Germline V CDR1 and CDR2: SGHVS, FNYEAQ. Trimming at V came to 5 bases and at J to 3 bases, leaving 7 bases not matched to a gene. Using reference TRBV7-6 and TRBJ2-3 for the parts outside the CDR3, the full variable domain is GAGVSQSPRYKVTKRGQDVALRCDPISGHVSLYWYRQALGQGPEFLTYFNYEAQQDKSGLPNDRFSAERPEGSISTLTIQRTEQRDSAMYRCASSPIAGGRTDTQYFGPGTRLTVL.

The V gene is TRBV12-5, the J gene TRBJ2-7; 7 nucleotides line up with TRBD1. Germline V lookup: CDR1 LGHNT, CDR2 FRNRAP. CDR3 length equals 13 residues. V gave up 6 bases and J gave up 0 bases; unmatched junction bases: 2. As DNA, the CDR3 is TGTGCTAGTGGACAGGGGAGCTCCTACGAGCAGTACTTC. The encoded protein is CASGQGSSYEQYF.

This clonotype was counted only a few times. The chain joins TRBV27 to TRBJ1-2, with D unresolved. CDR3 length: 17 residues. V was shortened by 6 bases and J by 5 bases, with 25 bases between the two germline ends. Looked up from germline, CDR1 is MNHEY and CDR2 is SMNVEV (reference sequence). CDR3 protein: CASSLPDTGTPKYGYTF. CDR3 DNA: TGTGCCAGCAGCCTGCCCGATACCGGAACTCCGAAGTATGGCTACACCTTC.

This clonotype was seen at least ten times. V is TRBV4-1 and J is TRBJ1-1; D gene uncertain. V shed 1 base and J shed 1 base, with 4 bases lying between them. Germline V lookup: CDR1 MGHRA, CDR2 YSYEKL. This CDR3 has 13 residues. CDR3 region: CASSQVANTEAFF. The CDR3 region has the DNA TGCGCCAGCAGCCAAGTGGCGAACACTGAAGCTTTCTTT.

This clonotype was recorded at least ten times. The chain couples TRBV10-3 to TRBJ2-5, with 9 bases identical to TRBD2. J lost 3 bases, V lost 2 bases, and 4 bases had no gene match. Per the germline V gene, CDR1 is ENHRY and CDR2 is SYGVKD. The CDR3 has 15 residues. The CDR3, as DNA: TGTGCCATCAGTGAGGAACCTAGCGGGAAAGAGACCCAGTACTTC. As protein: CAISEEPSGKETQYF.

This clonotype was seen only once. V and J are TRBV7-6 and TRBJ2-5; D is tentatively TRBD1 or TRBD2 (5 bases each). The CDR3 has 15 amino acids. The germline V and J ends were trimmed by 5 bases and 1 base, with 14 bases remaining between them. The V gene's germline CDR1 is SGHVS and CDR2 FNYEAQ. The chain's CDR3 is CASSPGPPPQETQYF. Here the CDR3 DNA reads TGTGCCAGCAGCCCGGGACCCCCACCCCAAGAGACCCAGTACTTC.

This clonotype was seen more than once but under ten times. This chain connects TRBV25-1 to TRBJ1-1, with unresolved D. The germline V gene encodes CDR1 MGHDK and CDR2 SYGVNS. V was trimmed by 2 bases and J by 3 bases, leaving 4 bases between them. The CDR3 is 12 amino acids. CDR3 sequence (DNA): TGTGCCAGCAGTGAACGGCACACTGAAGCTTTCTTT. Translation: CASSERHTEAFF.

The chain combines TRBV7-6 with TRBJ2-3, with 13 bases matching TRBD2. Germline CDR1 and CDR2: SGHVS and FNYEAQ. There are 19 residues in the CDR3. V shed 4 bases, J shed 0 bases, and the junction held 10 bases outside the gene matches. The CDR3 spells CASSSDRLAGGPSTDTQYF. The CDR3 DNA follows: TGTGCCAGCAGCTCGGACCGACTAGCGGGGGGACCTAGCACAGATACGCAGTATTTT.